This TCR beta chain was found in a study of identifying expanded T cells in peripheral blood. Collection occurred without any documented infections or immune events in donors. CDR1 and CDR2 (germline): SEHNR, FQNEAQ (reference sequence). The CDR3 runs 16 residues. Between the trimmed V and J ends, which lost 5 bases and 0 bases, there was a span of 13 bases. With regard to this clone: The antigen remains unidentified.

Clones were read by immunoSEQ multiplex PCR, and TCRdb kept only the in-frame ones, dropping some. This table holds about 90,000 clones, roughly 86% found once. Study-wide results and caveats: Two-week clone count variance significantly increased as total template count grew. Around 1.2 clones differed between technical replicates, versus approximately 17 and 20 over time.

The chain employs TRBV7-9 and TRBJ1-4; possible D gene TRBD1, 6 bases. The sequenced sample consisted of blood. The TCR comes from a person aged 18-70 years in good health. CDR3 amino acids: CASSAYRDATNEKLFF. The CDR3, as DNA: TGTGCCAGCAGCGCCTACAGGGATGCAACTAATGAAAAACTGTTTTTT.